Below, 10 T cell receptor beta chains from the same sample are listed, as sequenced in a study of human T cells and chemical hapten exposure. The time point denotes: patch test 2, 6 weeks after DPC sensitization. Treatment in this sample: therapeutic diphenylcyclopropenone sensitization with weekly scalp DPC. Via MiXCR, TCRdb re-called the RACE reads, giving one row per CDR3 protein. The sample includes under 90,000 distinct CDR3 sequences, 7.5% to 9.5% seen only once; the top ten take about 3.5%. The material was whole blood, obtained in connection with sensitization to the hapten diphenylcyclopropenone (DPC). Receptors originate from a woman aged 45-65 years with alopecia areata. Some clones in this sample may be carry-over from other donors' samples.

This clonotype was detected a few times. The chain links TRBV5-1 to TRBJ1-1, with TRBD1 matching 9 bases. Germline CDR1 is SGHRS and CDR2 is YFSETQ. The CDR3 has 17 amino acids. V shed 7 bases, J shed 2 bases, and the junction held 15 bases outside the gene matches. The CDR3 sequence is CASSERAGQGINTEAFF. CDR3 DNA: TGCGCCAGCTCCGAACGGGCGGGACAGGGCATAAACACTGAAGCTTTCTTT.

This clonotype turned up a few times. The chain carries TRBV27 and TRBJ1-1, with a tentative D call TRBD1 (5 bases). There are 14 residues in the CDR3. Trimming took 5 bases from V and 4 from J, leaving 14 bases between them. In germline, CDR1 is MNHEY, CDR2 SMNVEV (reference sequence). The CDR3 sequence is CASSPQAGRTEAFF. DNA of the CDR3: TGTGCCAGCAGTCCCCAAGCAGGGCGCACTGAAGCTTTCTTT.

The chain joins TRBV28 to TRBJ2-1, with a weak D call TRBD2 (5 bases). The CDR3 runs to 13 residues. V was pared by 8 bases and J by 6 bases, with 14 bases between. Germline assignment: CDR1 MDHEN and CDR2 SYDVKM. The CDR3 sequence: CASREGPVNEQFF. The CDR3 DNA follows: TGTGCCAGCCGTGAGGGCCCCGTCAATGAGCAGTTCTTC. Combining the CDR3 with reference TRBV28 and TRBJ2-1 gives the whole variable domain DVKVTQSSRYLVKRTGEKVFLECVQDMDHENMFWYRQDPGLGLRLIYFSYDVKMKEKGDIPEGYSVSREKKERFSLILESASTNQTSMYLCASREGPVNEQFFGPGTRLTVL.

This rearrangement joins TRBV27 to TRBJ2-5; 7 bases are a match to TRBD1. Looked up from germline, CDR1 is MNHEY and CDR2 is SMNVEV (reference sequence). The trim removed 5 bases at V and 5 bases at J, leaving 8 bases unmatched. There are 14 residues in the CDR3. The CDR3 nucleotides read TGTGCCAGCAGTCAAACAGGGGCCGGGGAGACCCAGTACTTC. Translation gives CASSQTGAGETQYF.

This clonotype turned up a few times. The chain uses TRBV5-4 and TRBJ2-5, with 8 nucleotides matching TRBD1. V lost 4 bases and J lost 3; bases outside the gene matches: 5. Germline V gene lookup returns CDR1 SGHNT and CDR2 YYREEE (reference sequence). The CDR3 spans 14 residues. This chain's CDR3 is CASSRDRGEETQYF. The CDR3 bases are TGTGCCAGCAGCCGCGACAGGGGTGAAGAGACCCAGTACTTC.

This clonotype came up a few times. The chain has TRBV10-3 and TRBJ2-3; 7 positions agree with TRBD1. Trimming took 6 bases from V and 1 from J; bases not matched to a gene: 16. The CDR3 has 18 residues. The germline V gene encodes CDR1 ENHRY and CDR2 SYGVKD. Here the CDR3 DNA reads TGTGCCATCAGCGCCGATCTTGATAGGGGGCGCGGCACAGATACGCAGTATTTT. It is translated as CAISADLDRGRGTDTQYF.

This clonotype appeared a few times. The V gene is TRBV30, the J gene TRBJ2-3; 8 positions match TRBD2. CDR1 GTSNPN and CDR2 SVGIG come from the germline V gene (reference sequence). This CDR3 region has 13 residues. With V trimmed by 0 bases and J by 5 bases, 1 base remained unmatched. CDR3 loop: CAWSVLAGDTQYF. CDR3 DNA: TGTGCCTGGAGTGTTCTAGCGGGAGATACGCAGTATTTT.

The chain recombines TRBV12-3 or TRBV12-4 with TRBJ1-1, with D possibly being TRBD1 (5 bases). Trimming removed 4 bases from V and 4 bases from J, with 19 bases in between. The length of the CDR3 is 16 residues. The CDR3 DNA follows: TGTGCCAGCAGTTCCGTTGGGGAGGGGTTAGGCACTGAAGCTTTCTTT. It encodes CASSSVGEGLGTEAFF.

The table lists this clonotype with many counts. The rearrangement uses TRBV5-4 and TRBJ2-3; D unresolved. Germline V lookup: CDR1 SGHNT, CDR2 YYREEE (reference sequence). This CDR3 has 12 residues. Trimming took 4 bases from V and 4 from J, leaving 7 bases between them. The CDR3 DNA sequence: TGTGCCAGCAGCCTGGTCGCAGATACGCAGTATTTT. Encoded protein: CASSLVADTQYF. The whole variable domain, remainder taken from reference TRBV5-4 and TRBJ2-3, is ETGVTQSPTHLIKTRGQQVTLRCSSQSGHNTVSWYQQALGQGPQFIFQYYREEENGRGNFPPRFSGLQFPNYSSELNVNALELDDSALYLCASSLVADTQYFGPGTRLTVL.

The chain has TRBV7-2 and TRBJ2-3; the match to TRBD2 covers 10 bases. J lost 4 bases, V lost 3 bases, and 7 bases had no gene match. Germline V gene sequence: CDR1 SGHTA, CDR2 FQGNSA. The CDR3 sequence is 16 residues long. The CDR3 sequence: CASSFTLAGVSDTQYF. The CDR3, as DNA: TGTGCCAGCAGCTTCACGCTAGCGGGAGTTTCAGATACGCAGTATTTT.